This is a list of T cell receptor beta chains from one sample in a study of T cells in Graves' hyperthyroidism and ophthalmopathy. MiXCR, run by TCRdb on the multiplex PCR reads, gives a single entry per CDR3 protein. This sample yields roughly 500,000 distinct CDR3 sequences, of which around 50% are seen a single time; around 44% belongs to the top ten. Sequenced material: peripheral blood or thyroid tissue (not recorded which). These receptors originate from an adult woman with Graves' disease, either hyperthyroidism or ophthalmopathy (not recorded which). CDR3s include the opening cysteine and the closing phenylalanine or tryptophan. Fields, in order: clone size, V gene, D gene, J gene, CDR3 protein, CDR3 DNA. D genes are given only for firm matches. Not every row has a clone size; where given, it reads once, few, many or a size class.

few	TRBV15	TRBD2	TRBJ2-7	CATSVQPGLAGVYEQYF	TGTGCCACCAGTGTCCAACCGGGACTAGCGGGAGTTTACGAGCAGTACTTC
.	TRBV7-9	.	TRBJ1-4	CASTGPPTQKLFF	TGTGCCAGCACGGGGCCTCCGACGCAAAAACTGTTTTTT
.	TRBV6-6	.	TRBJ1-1	CASSYRVEAFF	TGTGCCAGCAGTTACAGGGTTGAAGCTTTCTTT
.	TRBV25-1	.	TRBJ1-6	CASSLAYRQTASSYNSPLHF	TGTGCCAGCAGCTTAGCGTATCGTCAGACGGCCAGCTCCTATAATTCACCCCTCCACTTT
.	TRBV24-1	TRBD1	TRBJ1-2	CATSAGTGGYGYTF	TGTGCCACCAGCGCCGGGACAGGCGGCTATGGCTACACCTTC
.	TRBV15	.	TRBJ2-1	CATSREVGSSYNEQFF	TGTGCCACCAGCAGGGAGGTGGGGAGCTCCTACAATGAGCAGTTCTTC
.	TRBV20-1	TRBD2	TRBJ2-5	CSARGSSSGKREVKETQYF	TGCAGTGCCCGGGGGAGTTCATCGGGCAAGCGGGAGGTTAAAGAGACCCAGTACTTC
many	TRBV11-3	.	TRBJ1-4	CASSLGDSTNEKLFF	TGTGCCAGCAGCTTAGGGGATTCAACTAATGAAAAACTGTTTTTT
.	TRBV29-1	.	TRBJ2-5	CSQDLGSQETQYF	TGCAGCCAAGATCTGGGCAGCCAAGAGACCCAGTACTTC
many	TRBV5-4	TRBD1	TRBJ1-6	CASSLAGQGRSPLHF	TGTGCCAGCAGCTTGGCGGGACAGGGAAGGTCACCCCTCCACTTT
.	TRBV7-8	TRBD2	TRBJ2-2	CASRRRAGGLGTGELFF	TGTGCCAGCAGACGAAGAGCGGGAGGGCTGGGCACCGGGGAGCTGTTTTTT
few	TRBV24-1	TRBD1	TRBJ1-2	CATDPTGMGGYTF	TGTGCCACAGATCCGACAGGGATGGGGGGCTACACCTTC
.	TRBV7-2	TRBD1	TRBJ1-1	CASSPYSGGRGTEAFF	TGTGCCAGCAGCCCGTACTCAGGGGGCAGGGGCACTGAAGCTTTCTTT
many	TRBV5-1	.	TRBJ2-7	CASSLDPSSYEQYF	TGCGCCAGCAGCTTGGATCCATCCTCCTACGAGCAGTACTTC
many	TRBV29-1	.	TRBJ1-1	CSVLGLGTEAFF	TGCAGCGTCCTCGGGCTAGGGACTGAAGCTTTCTTT
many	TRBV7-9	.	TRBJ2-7	CASSFLAGNEQYF	TGTGCCAGCAGCTTCCTAGCAGGTAATGAGCAGTACTTC
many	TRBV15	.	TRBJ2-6	CATSRDRRTSQSSGANVLTF	TGTGCCACCAGCAGAGATAGGAGGACATCGCAATCATCTGGGGCCAACGTCCTGACTTTC
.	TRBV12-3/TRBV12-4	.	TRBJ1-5	CASSLGSQWAPSRSQHF	TGTGCCAGCAGTTTAGGATCCCAATGGGCGCCGAGTCGTTCCCAGCATTTT
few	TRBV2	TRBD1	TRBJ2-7	CASHQDREYEQYF	TGTGCCAGCCACCAGGACAGGGAATACGAGCAGTACTTC
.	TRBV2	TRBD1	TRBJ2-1	CASRLGQGNYNEQFF	TGTGCCAGCAGACTGGGACAGGGAAACTACAATGAGCAGTTCTTC
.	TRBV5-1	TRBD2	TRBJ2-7	CASSLRTSGNGELYF	TGTGCCAGCAGCCTCAGGACTAGCGGGAACGGGGAGCTGTACTTC
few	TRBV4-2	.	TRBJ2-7	CASSQDLGTPYEQYF	TGTGCCAGCAGCCAAGATCTGGGGACTCCGTACGAGCAGTACTTC
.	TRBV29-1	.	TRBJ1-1	CSGGTGEAFF	TGCAGTGGGGGGACGGGTGAAGCTTTCTTT
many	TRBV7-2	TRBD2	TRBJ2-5	CASSSRSGRPSQETQYF	TGTGCCAGCAGCTCCCGTAGCGGGAGGCCCTCCCAAGAGACCCAGTACTTC
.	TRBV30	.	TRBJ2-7	CAWTKDEGYEQYF	TGTGCCTGGACCAAGGATGAGGGTTACGAGCAGTACTTC
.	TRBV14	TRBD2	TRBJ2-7	CASSQEWGGEQYF	TGTGCCAGCAGCCAAGAATGGGGGGGCGAGCAGTACTTC
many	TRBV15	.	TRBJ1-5	CATSGPGSNQPQHF	TGTGCCACCAGCGGCCCAGGCAGCAATCAGCCCCAGCATTTT
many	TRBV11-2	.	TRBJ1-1	CASSSRAIGPEAFF	TGTGCCAGCAGCTCTAGGGCCATCGGGCCTGAAGCTTTCTTT
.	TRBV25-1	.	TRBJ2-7	CASSEFGKTYEQYF	TGTGCCAGCAGTGAATTCGGCAAAACCTACGAGCAGTACTTC
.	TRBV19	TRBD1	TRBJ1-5	CASSSGQGIPAGPQHF	TGTGCCAGCAGCTCGGGACAGGGGATACCAGCGGGGCCCCAGCATTTT
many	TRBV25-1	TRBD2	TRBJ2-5	CASSESGGGLAGETQYF	TGTGCCAGCAGTGAATCGGGTGGAGGGCTAGCGGGAGAGACCCAGTACTTC
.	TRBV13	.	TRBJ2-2	CASSFLQVPTGELFF	TGTGCCAGCAGCTTTCTACAGGTTCCCACCGGGGAGCTGTTTTTT
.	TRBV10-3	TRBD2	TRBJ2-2	CASRELASNTGELFF	TGTGCCAGCAGAGAACTAGCGTCGAACACCGGGGAGCTGTTTTTT
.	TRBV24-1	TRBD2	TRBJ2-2	CASSNSGRFTGELFF	TGTGCCAGCAGTAATAGCGGGAGGTTTACCGGGGAGCTGTTTTTT
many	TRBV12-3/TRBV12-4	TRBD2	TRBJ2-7	CASSFLAGGDCYF	TGTGCCAGCAGTTTTCTAGCGGGGGGGGATTGTTACTTC
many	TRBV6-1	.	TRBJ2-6	CASRDRAGANVLTF	TGTGCCAGCAGGGATAGGGCTGGGGCCAACGTCCTGACTTTC
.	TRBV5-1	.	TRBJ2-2	CASSRVPGARELFF	TGCGCCAGCAGCCGAGTTCCGGGGGCCCGGGAGCTGTTTTTT
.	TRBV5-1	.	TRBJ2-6	CATFLAGANVLTF	TGTGCCACCTTTCTTGCTGGGGCCAACGTCCTGACTTTC
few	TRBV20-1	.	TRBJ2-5	CSASRSVNQPQYF	TGCAGTGCTAGCCGCAGTGTCAATCAGCCCCAGTACTTC
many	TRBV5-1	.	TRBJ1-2	CASSLATVRYGYTF	TGCGCCAGCAGCTTGGCAACGGTCCGCTATGGCTACACCTTC
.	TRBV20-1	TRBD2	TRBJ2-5	CSASLRGRETQYF	TGCAGTGCTAGTCTCCGCGGGAGGGAGACCCAGTACTTC
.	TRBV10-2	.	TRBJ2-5	CAISEDGSPRETQYF	TGCGCCATCAGTGAGGACGGTTCCCCGCGGGAGACCCAGTACTTC
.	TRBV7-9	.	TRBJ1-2	CASSLAFMDGGRVYGYTF	TGTGCCAGCAGCTTAGCCTTTATGGACGGGGGGCGAGTCTATGGCTACACCTTC
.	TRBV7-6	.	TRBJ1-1	CASSLALTGGAEAFF	TGTGCCAGCAGCTTAGCGCTAACTGGGGGCGCCGAAGCTTTCTTT
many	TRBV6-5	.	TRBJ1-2	CASSYGAGGYGYTF	TGTGCCAGCAGTTACGGGGCTGGGGGCTATGGCTACACCTTC